This TCR beta chain was identified in a study of T cells in Graves' hyperthyroidism and ophthalmopathy. Points from the study as a whole: Most thyroid clonotypes expanded above 0.001 were also detected in blood. Ophthalmopathy stood apart from stable hyperthyroidism in a 13 V-J model.

The investigators amplified TCR beta CDR3 regions from RNA transcripts. When the TCR CDR3 underwent first-round RT-PCR, the HTBI primer set was used. TCRdb re-called the multiplex PCR reads through MiXCR, storing one row per CDR3 protein. This table holds more than 500,000 distinct CDR3 sequences, roughly 14% found once. Enrolled ophthalmopathy patients presented with a Clinical Activity Score of at least 3, a NOSPECS grade of at least 4, and disease duration under 3 months. PBMCs were collected from an approximately 10 ml volume of fresh peripheral blood. Trimming pared 4 bases from V and 5 bases from J, leaving 12 bases between. Germline V CDR1 and CDR2: MNHEY, SMNVEV (reference sequence). This CDR3 spans 13 amino acids. This clonotype was recorded at least ten times. Its target is not known.

The TCR comes from a woman between 35 and 50 years old with Graves' ophthalmopathy. The sequenced sample consisted of blood. The chain uses TRBV27 and TRBJ2-7; D remains ambiguous. The DNA of the CDR3 is TGTGCCAGCAGTTCCCTTACTCAGAACGAGCAGTACTTC. It codes for CASSSLTQNEQYF.